The 25 T cell receptor beta chains in this list originate from one sample, sequenced in a study of identical twins. One entry per CDR3 protein, called by TCRdb with MiXCR from the 5' RACE reads. The sample has 250,000 or so distinct CDR3 sequences; approximately 7% are singletons. These data also formed part of another study, on yellow fever vaccine responses in identical twins.

The sample was memory (CD45RO+) T cells sorted from blood. All receptors derive from a woman aged 18-30 years in good health.

Only a few counts were recorded for this clonotype. This chain joins TRBV19 and TRBJ2-1; 7 bases fit TRBD1. With V trimmed by 10 bases and J by 9 bases, 6 bases remained unmatched. The CDR3 is made up of 11 amino acids. Looked up from germline, CDR1 is LNHDA and CDR2 is SQIVND (reference sequence). Here the CDR3 DNA reads TGTGCCACGACAGGGTCGGGTGAGCAGTTCTTC. It translates to CATTGSGEQFF.

This clonotype was detected only a few times. This rearrangement joins TRBV9 to TRBJ2-2; D perhaps matches TRBD2 (5 bases). Trimming pared 0 bases from V and 5 bases from J, leaving 5 bases between. Germline V gene lookup returns CDR1 SGDLS and CDR2 YYNGEE. The CDR3 is 13 amino acids. This CDR3 is CASSVGGTGELFF. The CDR3 nucleotides are TGTGCCAGCAGCGTAGGAGGGACCGGGGAGCTGTTTTTT.

The table lists this clonotype with a few counts. The chain couples TRBV10-2 to TRBJ2-2, with 9 nucleotides matching TRBD2. This CDR3 comprises 17 residues. V shed 0 bases, J shed 1 base, and the junction held 3 bases outside the gene matches. Germline V CDR1 and CDR2: WSHSY, SAAADI. The CDR3 here is CASSESTSGKNTGELFF. Written as DNA, the CDR3 is TGCGCCAGCAGTGAGTCGACTAGCGGCAAGAACACCGGGGAGCTGTTTTTT.

This clonotype was detected only a few times. The chain has TRBV5-1 and TRBJ1-1, with 7 nucleotides matching TRBD1. The CDR3 is 14 residues long. The V and J ends lost 9 bases and 4 bases, in that order; junction bases with no gene match: 12. The germline CDR1 and CDR2 sequences are SGHRS and YFSETQ. Here the CDR3 reads CATKEGARGTEAFF. DNA of the CDR3: TGCGCCACTAAGGAGGGGGCGCGGGGCACTGAAGCTTTCTTT.

The chain has TRBV10-3 and TRBJ2-3; 7 bases align to TRBD2. The junction had 6 bases not matched to a gene; V was cut back by 6 bases and J by 0 bases. Per germline, CDR1 ENHRY and CDR2 SYGVKD. CDR3 length: 15 residues. In nucleotides, the CDR3 is TGTGCCATCAGATCGGGGGGACTAAGCACAGATACGCAGTATTTT. Translated: CAIRSGGLSTDTQYF.

This clonotype was observed a handful of times. The J gene is TRBJ1-2, the V gene TRBV7-9; D gene unclear. V shed 1 base and J shed 4 bases, with 13 bases lying between them. Per the germline V gene, CDR1 is SEHNR and CDR2 is FQNEAQ (reference sequence). The CDR3 has 15 residues. The CDR3 here is CASSLDNRRAYGYTF. Written as DNA, the CDR3 is TGTGCCAGCAGCTTAGATAACAGAAGAGCCTATGGCTACACCTTC.

This clonotype occurred many times. V is TRBV28 and J is TRBJ2-5; D may be TRBD1 (5 bases). Between the trimmed V and J ends, which lost 6 bases and 5 bases, there was a span of 16 bases. Germline V gene data show CDR1 as MDHEN and CDR2 as SYDVKM. CDR3 length: 14 amino acids. The CDR3 DNA is TGTGCCAGCAGCCCTCCAGGGAACCGGGAGACCCAGTACTTC. Its protein is CASSPPGNRETQYF. Drawing the rest from reference TRBV28 and TRBJ2-5, the complete variable domain is DVKVTQSSRYLVKRTGEKVFLECVQDMDHENMFWYRQDPGLGLRLIYFSYDVKMKEKGDIPEGYSVSREKKERFSLILESASTNQTSMYLCASSPPGNRETQYFGPGTRLLVL.

The chain links TRBV14 to TRBJ2-5, with TRBD1 matching over 7 bases. CDR1 is SGHDN and CDR2 is FVKESK in the germline V gene. Losses at the gene ends were 5 bases for V and 4 bases for J; bases not matched to a gene: 7. CDR3 size: 14 residues. For the CDR3, the DNA is TGTGCCAGCAGCGGGGGACAGTTTCGAGAGACCCAGTACTTC. Translating gives CASSGGQFRETQYF.

In its sample, this clonotype was seen a few times. Since no conserved phenylalanine or tryptophan closes the CDR3, a read error is the likely cause. It is unclear where the CDR3 begins or ends on the DNA, so no DNA is shown, and the CDR3 is as TCRdb lists it. The chain has TRBV20-1 and TRBJ1-5; the table's D gene call, TRBD1, was not cross checked with the DNA. The germline gives CDR1 DFQATT, CDR2 SNEGSKA (reference sequence). The CDR3 spans 10 residues, counting both ends. CDR3 loop: CSAITRGGGL.

The V gene is TRBV20-1, the J gene TRBJ1-2, with D hard to call. V was cut by 5 bases and J by 4 bases, with 17 bases left in between. Germline CDR1 DFQATT, CDR2 SNEGSKA (reference sequence). The CDR3 has 14 residues. The CDR3 DNA reads TGCAGTGCTGTTCACATAGAGGGAATCTATGGCTACACCTTC. This encodes CSAVHIEGIYGYTF.

The V and J genes are TRBV5-6 and TRBJ2-6; possible D gene TRBD2, 6 bases. This CDR3 is built from 21 residues. Trimming shortened V by 4 bases and J by 0 bases, and 26 bases separated the two germline ends. The germline CDR1 and CDR2 sequences are SGHDT and YYEEEE. The CDR3 coding sequence is TGTGCCAGCAGCGCATGGGAGGCTAAGCTCGAACAACCCTCTGGGGCCAACGTCCTGACTTTC. Protein: CASSAWEAKLEQPSGANVLTF.

This clonotype has a count of ten or more. The V call is TRBV29-1, the J call TRBJ2-6; D unclear. The CDR3 sequence is 16 residues long. Germline CDR1 is SQVTM and CDR2 is ANQGSEA. Trimming removed 3 bases from V and 0 bases from J, with 12 bases in between. The CDR3 reads CSVETQPPSGANVLTF. The CDR3 coding sequence is TGCAGCGTTGAGACACAACCTCCCTCTGGGGCCAACGTCCTGACTTTC.

The chain uses TRBV3-1 and TRBJ2-1, with 8 nucleotides matching TRBD1. Germline trimming cut 4 bases from V and 0 bases from J; bases unmatched to any gene: 8. Germline-derived CDR1 and CDR2 are LGHDT and YNNKEL (reference sequence). The length of the CDR3 is 17 residues. Here the CDR3 DNA reads TGTGCCAGCAGCCCCCCCGACAGGGGACTCTCCTACAATGAGCAGTTCTTC. Its protein product is CASSPPDRGLSYNEQFF.

This clonotype appeared a single time. This chain uses TRBV20-1 with TRBJ2-1, with 9 bases aligning to TRBD2. Germline V gene data show CDR1 as DFQATT and CDR2 as SNEGSKA (reference sequence). This CDR3 is built from 14 residues. V shed 2 bases, J shed 5 bases, and the junction held 4 bases outside the gene matches. The DNA for the CDR3 is TGCAGTGCTAGAAGGACTAGCGTTGACAATGAGCAGTTCTTC. This encodes CSARRTSVDNEQFF.

In this sample, this clonotype turned up many times. This rearrangement joins TRBV7-8 to TRBJ1-2; D is uncertain. Looked up from germline, CDR1 is SGHVS and CDR2 is FQNEAQ. CDR3 length: 17 residues. V lost 1 base and J lost 0, with 15 bases in between. The CDR3 coding sequence is TGTGCCAGCAGCTTAGGGGGTGACACCACACCTAACTATGGCTACACCTTC. Translation: CASSLGGDTTPNYGYTF.

This clonotype was seen a few times. The chain employs TRBV5-6 and TRBJ2-3; D is unclear. Germline assignment: CDR1 SGHDT and CDR2 YYEEEE. The germline V and J ends were trimmed by 1 base and 3 bases, with 18 bases remaining between them. The CDR3 runs to 17 residues. The CDR3 DNA reads TGTGCCAGCAGCTTGTTTAAACAGCGACTGAAGACAGATACGCAGTATTTT. This encodes CASSLFKQRLKTDTQYF.

This chain connects TRBV20-1 to TRBJ2-7, with D perhaps given as TRBD1 or TRBD2 (5 bases each). CDR3 length equals 14 residues. Per germline, CDR1 DFQATT and CDR2 SNEGSKA (reference sequence). Trimming removed 1 base at V and 3 bases at J, with 13 bases between. The CDR3 DNA is TGCAGTGCTAGAGGGGGCCGGGGTGACTACGAGCAGTACTTC. Protein: CSARGGRGDYEQYF.

The gene calls are TRBV6-5 and TRBJ1-1; unclear D gene. Germline V gene lookup returns CDR1 MNHEY and CDR2 SVGAGI. This CDR3 is 14 amino acids long. The V end lost 2 bases, the J end lost 0 bases, and 7 bases lay between the germline ends. CDR3 bases: TGTGCCAGCAGTTACGGCAGATTGAACACTGAAGCTTTCTTT. Amino acids: CASSYGRLNTEAFF.

The chain links TRBV11-2 to TRBJ2-5, with 12 nucleotides matching TRBD2. Germline V gives CDR1 SGHAT, CDR2 FQNNGV. With 0 bases clipped from V and 0 bases from J, the junction kept 8 bases outside the gene matches. The CDR3 consists of 19 residues. In nucleotides, the CDR3 is TGTGCCAGCAGCTTAGACGGACTAGCGGGATCCCATTACCAAGAGACCCAGTACTTC. Protein product: CASSLDGLAGSHYQETQYF.

This clonotype was seen a handful of times. The chain recombines TRBV24-1 with TRBJ2-7, with D possibly being TRBD1 (6 bases). Trimming shortened V by 5 bases and J by 2 bases, and 15 bases separated the two germline ends. The CDR3 is made up of 15 amino acids. Germline lookup yields CDR1 KGHDR and CDR2 SFDVKD. The CDR3 DNA is TGTGCCACCAGTGCCCCCGGGACAAAGACCTACGAGCAGTACTTC. Translating gives CATSAPGTKTYEQYF.

This clonotype has a handful of counts. The genes are TRBV6-4 and TRBJ2-3; 8 bases match TRBD1. Germline V gene data show CDR1 as MRHNA and CDR2 as SNTAGT. The V gene end was trimmed by 6 bases and the J gene end by 5 bases; junction bases not matched to a gene: 7. CDR3 length: 14 amino acids. In nucleotides, the CDR3 is TGTGCCAGCAGGCCAGGGGGCGTTCAAGATACGCAGTATTTT. Encoded protein: CASRPGGVQDTQYF.

In its sample, this clonotype was seen many times. The chain is built from TRBV12-3 or TRBV12-4 and TRBJ1-1; D gene ambiguous. V was shortened by 2 bases and J by 8 bases, with 15 bases between the two germline ends. This CDR3 contains 14 residues. CDR3 sequence reads: CASSLNGPRTEAFF. In DNA form, the CDR3 reads TGTGCCAGCAGTTTAAATGGACCGAGGACCGAAGCTTTCTTT.

This clonotype was observed a handful of times. The chain joins TRBV2 to TRBJ2-3, with TRBD1 matching 10 bases. The junction had 3 bases not matched to a gene; V was cut back by 4 bases and J by 2 bases. In germline, CDR1 is SNHLY, CDR2 FYNNEI. The CDR3 consists of 15 residues. CDR3 coding DNA: TGTGCCAGCAGTGTGGGACAGGGGAACACAGATACGCAGTATTTT. Encoded protein: CASSVGQGNTDTQYF. The complete variable domain, with remaining parts taken from reference TRBV2 and TRBJ2-3, reads EPEVTQTPSHQVTQMGQEVILRCVPISNHLYFYWYRQILGQKVEFLVSFYNNEISEKSEIFDDQFSVERPDGSNFTLKIRSTKLEDSAMYFCASSVGQGNTDTQYFGPGTRLTVL.

The J gene is TRBJ2-1, the V gene TRBV12-3 or TRBV12-4; 11 nucleotides match TRBD2. CDR3 length equals 15 residues. The V and J ends lost 5 bases and 8 bases, in that order; junction bases with no gene match: 8. In nucleotides, the CDR3 is TGTGCCAGCAGTCCGGGACTAGCGGAGGGGGATGAGCAGTTCTTC. This sequence encodes CASSPGLAEGDEQFF.

This clonotype was detected only a few times. The rearrangement joins TRBV20-1 to TRBJ2-7, with D tentatively TRBD1 or TRBD2 (5 bases each). Germline V CDR1 and CDR2: DFQATT, SNEGSKA (reference sequence). The CDR3 contains 14 residues. V was pared by 3 bases and J by 3 bases, with 15 bases between. In DNA form, the CDR3 reads TGCAGTGCTAGTCCCGGGACGGGATTCTACGAGCAGTACGTC. It is translated as CSASPGTGFYEQYV.